This T cell receptor (beta chain) originates from a study of shared clonotypes between healthy human individuals (dated by TCRdb to the early 2020s). Background for the entire study: A couple of women and three men aged 18 to 49 years were included in the cohort. Per donor, three plates each were used for CD4 naive and CD4 memory, two for CD8 naive, and one for CD8 memory. The study deeply sequenced blood TCR repertoires of about 5 healthy adults to estimate repertoire size and the extent of clonotype sharing between individuals. To increase sequencing depth and limit assay-specific biases, TCR repertoire library preparation and sequencing were carried out by different laboratories using diverse techniques. Per donor, leukapheresis produced somewhere between about 0.85 and 8.9 billion PBMCs.

CDR1 LNHNV and CDR2 YYDKDF were looked up in the germline V gene (reference sequence). The trim is 2 bases for V and 2 bases for J, with a gap of 6 bases between the germline ends. Counted from cysteine to phenylalanine, this CDR3 has 13 amino acids. Only the CDR3 portion is preserved as DNA: 39 bases, with reading frame beginning at the first base. Using the deep immunoSEQ assay, TCR CDR3 regions were amplified from genomic DNA by multiplex PCR. Extracted genomic DNA from each cell subset was distributed evenly across all wells of several immunoSEQ 96-well plates, and each plate was treated as a replicate. For sorted subsets, 200 to 250 ng of genomic DNA, equivalent to 25,000 to 30,000 T cell genomes, went into each replicate PCR. The purified libraries were quantified using a Qubit 3.0 fluorometer, sized with a Bioanalyzer 2100, and then quantified again using the KAPA Library Quantification kit. Every immunoSEQ 96-well plate was sequenced on a dedicated single-read 150-cycle Illumina NextSeq 550 flow cell. Regarding the original processing steps: Because the immunoSEQ output held only junctional sequences and lacked quality scores, the filtering could not match the filtering applied to full-length reads. To assign V/J genes and CDR3, sequences were annotated using PyIR, a Python wrapper for IgBLAST v1.9, with IMGT germline references. Reads with weak V/J assignments (E-value above 1e-6), missing CDR3, stop codons, out-of-frame junctions, or ambiguous translated residues were removed. A V3J clonotype was defined by an identical inferred V gene, J gene, and CDR3 amino acid sequence. To compute the percentage overlap between repertoires, the number of shared unique clonotypes was divided by the size of the smaller repertoire. Repertoire richness was assessed with RTK rarefaction, the Chao1 estimator, and Recon v2.1 estimates of unobserved clonotypes. Generation probabilities were computed with OLGA for all TCRbeta clonotypes obtained by the gDNA method from a few donors. The source is immuneACCESS, and TCRdb retained only in-frame sequences with V and J called. Part of the clones is not carried over; for the studies checked, unresolved V genes explain less than half of this, and the remainder is unexplained. The DNA gave D and trimming, while V, J and clone size come from that table. The sample records about 1.1 million clones, 70% to 80% of which are singletons. The ten largest clones take up about 0.89% of the sample.

Healthy HIV-negative adults with no recently reported acute infections or vaccinations were included as donors. Every donor was a Caucasian adult living in Nashville, Tennessee, USA. CD4+ T cells were enriched through magnetic negative selection, after which naive cells were positively selected on CD45RA and the remaining negative fraction served as the memory subset. After blood collection by leukapheresis, PBMCs were isolated using Ficoll-Histopaque density gradient centrifugation and then cryopreserved in the vapor phase of liquid nitrogen. Analytical flow cytometry was used to check the purity and quantity of each magnetically sorted T cell population. Genomic DNA was isolated from each sorted fraction and quantified by UV absorbance on a Nanodrop 2000c. Remarks on this clone: What this receptor recognizes is not known. It has no much larger one-base neighbor in the sample; base qualities were not kept.

What the research found in general, with its limitations: Higher generation probabilities were observed for clonotypes shared by all four sorted-subset donors than for non-shared clonotypes. Because the study included only a small number of donors, the genetic and exposure-history diversity represented was limited. When a few donors were compared, the shared fraction of clonotypes was about 5% for naive CD4, around 3.6% for naive CD8, 2% to 2.5% for memory CD4, and 0.35% to 0.5% for memory CD8. Sampling was limited to blood, and TCR repertoires in tissue likely differ from TCR repertoires in blood. Pairwise subsampling led to the expectation that sequencing depth would affect the degree of clonotype sharing among donors. Larger estimated clonotype richness was generally found for naive subsets than for memory subsets. Even with the large sequencing depth, rarefaction of the sorted-subset datasets indicated that sequencing was incomplete.

The origin of this receptor is a man younger than 35 in good health. Some clones in this sample may be carry-over from other donors' samples. Recombination linked TRBV15 to TRBJ1-2; the D region possibly corresponds to TRBD1 (6 bases align). Sequences were obtained from memory CD4+ T cells from PBMCs. The cell subset or site label corresponds to: CD45RA-negative fraction. The CDR3 loop reads CATSRQGNYGYTF. The bases read TGTGCCACCAGCAGACAGGGGAACTATGGCTACACCTTC.